This T cell receptor (beta chain) was profiled in a study of beta chain features in type 1 diabetes. Trimming left V 3 bases short and J 5 bases short, with 10 bases between. This CDR3 region has 13 residues. Looked up from germline, CDR1 is MDHEN and CDR2 is SYDVKM. Cells sorted by CD45RO/CCR7/CD25/CD127/CD95/CD27 comprised CD4+ naive, central memory, regulatory and stem cell-like memory cells. Purity exceeding 95% was reached by all sorted populations. TCRB transcripts that were expressed got sequenced, as all of the isolated RNA had been reverse transcribed. Sequencing of naive, central memory and regulatory T cell samples gave an average of around 3.8 million reads. Libraries were prepared by immunoSEQ multiplex PCR; TCRdb keeps only in-frame clonotypes and omits some of them. This sample yields about 170,000 clones, of which over 6% are seen a single time; roughly 0.5% belongs to the top ten.

Study-wide results and limits: Significant though moderate, a shortening of TCRB CDR3s appeared in all four CD4+ subsets of Type 1 diabetes patients.

As concerns this clone: Its specificity is unknown.

This receptor was identified in a man between 18 and 29 years old with type 1 diabetes. The rearrangement joins TRBV28 to TRBJ2-5; D is perhaps TRBD1 (5 bases). Material: central memory CD4+ T cells from blood. The CDR3 is CASSFAGRETQYF. The DNA of the CDR3 is TGTGCCAGCAGTTTCGCAGGGCGGGAGACCCAGTACTTC.